This entry lists 19 T cell receptor beta chains sequenced from one sample in a study of identical twins. TCRdb passed the 5' RACE reads through MiXCR, listing each CDR3 protein once. The sample shows just under 550,000 distinct CDR3 sequences, around 15% of them seen only once. This same sample was also part of a study on yellow fever vaccine responses in identical twins.

The sequenced sample consisted of CD4+ T cells sorted from blood. These receptors all come from a woman aged 18-35 years in good health.

This clonotype was detected a few times. This chain connects TRBV7-9 to TRBJ2-4; D is possibly TRBD1 (5 bases). V lost 5 bases, J lost 0 bases, and 17 bases lay in between. The CDR3 loop spans 17 amino acids. Germline values: CDR1 SEHNR, CDR2 FQNEAQ (reference sequence). CDR3 bases: TGTGCCAGCAGCCGTAGGGTAGGGGATCTAGCCAAAAACATTCAGTACTTC. Protein sequence: CASSRRVGDLAKNIQYF. The full variable domain, in which reference TRBV7-9 and TRBJ2-4 provide the parts outside the CDR3, is DTGVSQNPRHKITKRGQNVTFRCDPISEHNRLYWYRQTLGQGPEFLTYFQNEAQLEKSRLLSDRFSAERPKGSFSTLEIQRTEQGDSAMYLCASSRRVGDLAKNIQYFGAGTRLSVL.

The chain combines TRBV5-6 with TRBJ2-7, with 8 positions matching TRBD2. The CDR3 consists of 14 residues. The germline gives CDR1 SGHDT, CDR2 YYEEEE. The ends lost 5 bases at V and 1 base at J; junction bases unmatched: 5. The CDR3 is CASRSSGPSYEQYF. The DNA for the CDR3 is TGTGCCAGCAGATCTAGCGGGCCATCCTACGAGCAGTACTTC.

There are a few counts of this clonotype. The chain couples TRBV6-5 to TRBJ1-1; no clear D. V was cut by 0 bases and J by 1 base, with 3 bases left in between. Germline-derived CDR1 and CDR2 are MNHEY and SVGAGI. The length of the CDR3 is 13 residues. CDR3 residues: CASSYSENTEAFF. CDR3 bases: TGTGCCAGCAGTTACTCCGAGAACACTGAAGCTTTCTTT.

In this sample, this clonotype turned up a few times. The gene calls are TRBV20-1 and TRBJ2-1, with D possibly TRBD2 on 6 matching bases. The germline V gene has CDR1 DFQATT and CDR2 SNEGSKA (reference sequence). This CDR3 has 13 amino acids. Deletions cut 3 bases from V and 4 bases from J, with 10 bases between. The CDR3 nucleotides read TGCAGTGCTAGGACTAGACTATACAATGAGCAGTTCTTC. Protein product: CSARTRLYNEQFF.

This clonotype was seen a few times. This chain links TRBV14 with TRBJ1-4; D is unclear. In germline, CDR1 is SGHDN, CDR2 FVKESK. The CDR3 runs 12 residues. Trimming stripped 3 bases from V and 11 bases from J, with 10 bases between. As DNA, the CDR3 is TGTGCCAGCAGCCATGCCCACGTCAAACTGTTTTTT. Translating it yields CASSHAHVKLFF.

This clonotype appeared many times. The chain carries TRBV6-1 and TRBJ2-1; the match to TRBD1 covers 7 bases. CDR3 size: 14 residues. J gave up 7 bases and V 7 bases, and 10 bases lay outside the gene matches. Germline values: CDR1 MNHNS, CDR2 SASEGT. As DNA, the CDR3 is TGTGCCAGCAACCCACCGACAGGGACGAATGAGCAGTTCTTC. It translates to CASNPPTGTNEQFF.

This clonotype was observed a few times. This chain links TRBV7-3 with TRBJ2-1; TRBD2 aligns across 8 bases. The trim removed 4 bases at V and 5 bases at J, leaving 7 bases unmatched. CDR1 SGHTA and CDR2 FQGTGA come from the germline V gene. This CDR3 spans 15 amino acids. CDR3 sequence reads: CASSSLTSGNNEQFF. In DNA, the CDR3 is TGTGCCAGCAGCTCCCTCACTAGCGGCAACAATGAGCAGTTCTTC.

This chain uses TRBV6-1 with TRBJ2-1, with 7 bases fitting TRBD2. This CDR3 spans 16 amino acids. Per the germline V gene, CDR1 is MNHNS and CDR2 is SASEGT. The V and J ends lost 6 bases and 4 bases, in that order; junction bases with no gene match: 12. The CDR3 region has the DNA TGTGCCAGCAGCCTCGGAGGACTAGGGGCATACAATGAGCAGTTCTTC. As protein: CASSLGGLGAYNEQFF.

The chain recombines TRBV10-3 with TRBJ1-6; 7 bases line up with TRBD1. Germline CDR1 ENHRY, CDR2 SYGVKD. V lost 6 bases to trimming and J lost 7 bases; unmatched junction nucleotides: 6. The CDR3 loop spans 14 amino acids. CDR3 in amino acids: CAIRGRQGNSPLHF. In DNA form, the CDR3 reads TGTGCCATCAGGGGGAGACAGGGAAATTCACCCCTCCACTTT.

The sample holds many counts of this clonotype. The gene calls are TRBV5-8 and TRBJ1-2; D is unresolved. Germline CDR1 SGHTS, CDR2 YDEGEE. There are 14 residues in the CDR3. Trimming stripped 1 base from V and 4 bases from J, with 11 bases between. CDR3 DNA: TGTGCCAGCAGCTTGTTTCGAGGCCTCTATGGCTACACCTTC. Its protein is CASSLFRGLYGYTF.

The chain recombines TRBV5-1 with TRBJ1-1; 8 positions match TRBD1. This CDR3 comprises 17 residues. Germline CDR1 SGHRS, CDR2 YFSETQ. Trimming cost V 0 bases and J 5 bases; bases outside gene matches: 12. CDR3 nucleotide sequence: TGCGCCAGCAGCTTGGGGACGACAGGGGAGGCGCGAACTGAAGCTTTCTTT. Translated, it gives CASSLGTTGEARTEAFF.

This clonotype was seen at least ten times. The chain uses TRBV7-2 and TRBJ1-1; D gene uncertain. Between the trimmed V and J ends, which lost 5 bases and 9 bases, there was a span of 13 bases. Germline loops: CDR1 SGHTA, CDR2 FQGNSA. The CDR3 spans 12 residues. CDR3 nucleotides: TGTGCCAGCAGCATGGACCGGGTTAAAGCTTTCTTT. This codes for CASSMDRVKAFF.

The table lists this clonotype with a few counts. This chain uses TRBV12-3 or TRBV12-4 with TRBJ2-5; D is perhaps TRBD2 (7 bases). This CDR3 is 13 amino acids long. Trimming pared 5 bases from V and 4 bases from J, leaving 11 bases between. CDR3 sequence (DNA): TGTGCCAGCAGTAAAAGGGGGGGAGAGACCCAGTACTTC. Encoded protein: CASSKRGGETQYF.

The V gene is TRBV9, the J gene TRBJ2-1; D possibly corresponds to TRBD2 (5 bases). CDR1 SGDLS and CDR2 YYNGEE come from the germline V gene. This CDR3 spans 15 amino acids. The V and J ends lost 0 bases and 9 bases respectively, with 16 bases between them. The CDR3 nucleotides are TGTGCCAGCAGCGTAGTCGGGCCCCTTACTAGTGAGCAGTTCTTC. Translated: CASSVVGPLTSEQFF. The full variable domain, completed using reference TRBV9 and TRBJ2-1, is DSGVTQTPKHLITATGQRVTLRCSPRSGDLSVYWYQQSLDQGLQFLIQYYNGEERAKGNILERFSAQQFPDLHSELNLSSLELGDSALYFCASSVVGPLTSEQFFGPGTRLTVL.

This clonotype was counted a few times. The rearrangement joins TRBV4-2 to TRBJ2-1; possible D gene TRBD2, 7 bases. This CDR3 comprises 16 residues. V gave up 1 base and J gave up 6 bases, with 16 bases separating them. The germline gives CDR1 LGHNA, CDR2 YNFKEQ. CDR3 sequence: CASSQGVGGPFNEQFF. CDR3 DNA: TGTGCCAGCAGCCAAGGGGTGGGGGGGCCGTTCAATGAGCAGTTCTTC.

The V and J genes are TRBV6-2 or TRBV6-3 and TRBJ1-1; D possibly corresponds to TRBD1 (5 bases). This CDR3 has 17 amino acids. With 2 bases removed from V and 4 bases from J, the gap between germline ends came to 20 bases. Germline V CDR1 and CDR2: MNHEY, SVGEGT. CDR3 coding DNA: TGTGCCAGCAGTTACCACGGGACTCCTGGTTGGGGCACTGAAGCTTTCTTT. This translates into CASSYHGTPGWGTEAFF.

This clonotype has a handful of counts. The rearrangement uses TRBV4-1 and TRBJ2-1, with a weak D call TRBD1 (6 bases). V gave up 0 bases and J gave up 1 base, with 19 bases separating them. CDR3 length: 19 amino acids. Germline V gene data show CDR1 as MGHRA and CDR2 as YSYEKL. CDR3 loop: CASSQEHIPGHHSYNEQFF. The CDR3 DNA is TGCGCCAGCAGCCAAGAACATATTCCGGGACACCATTCCTACAATGAGCAGTTCTTC.

CDR3 bases: TGTGCCAGCAGCTCCGCGGCACCGGGCCAAGATACGCAGTATTTT. Its translation: CASSSAAPGQDTQYF. V gene TRBV7-8 combines with J gene TRBJ2-3; D is unresolved. This CDR3 has 15 residues. V was cut by 4 bases and J by 5 bases, with 16 bases left in between. Germline V gives CDR1 SGHVS, CDR2 FQNEAQ.

This clonotype was seen ten or more times. CDR3 sequence: CASSFRAVGGNTEAFF. Written as DNA, the CDR3 is TGCGCCAGCAGCTTTCGGGCGGTAGGAGGCAACACTGAAGCTTTCTTT. This chain joins TRBV5-1 and TRBJ1-1; D remains unclear. Trimming cost V 2 bases and J 2 bases, with 16 bases left between them. The germline CDR1 and CDR2 sequences are SGHRS and YFSETQ. The CDR3 contains 16 residues.